This T cell receptor (beta chain) derives from a study of blood T cell repertoires in COVID-19. Background on the study: COVID-19 samples, acute and convalescent, were from the United States, Italy and Spain. In each case, the material was cDNA or gDNA derived from T cells, B-cell-depleted T cells, or PBMCs.

Authors' data handling: Amplification from reference gene primers served as the basis for estimated nucleated cell counts. Only in-frame clones appear in the TCRdb table, and some are missing; sequencing was by immunoSEQ multiplex PCR. V and J calls and clone size are copied from that table; D and trimming were computed from the DNA. The profile covers under 150,000 clones, with approximately 80% appearing a single time and 9.5% to 10% taken by the ten largest. The CDR3 runs 16 residues. The V segment lost 0 bases and the J segment 1 base; nucleotides outside the gene matches: 2. Germline-derived CDR1 and CDR2 are SGHRS and YFSETQ.

V usage is TRBV5-1 and J usage is TRBJ2-5; 11 bases match TRBD2. The clonotype comes from a man in his forties with active or convalescent COVID-19. The sample taken for sequencing was peripheral blood. This chain's CDR3 is CASSLVTSGGQETQYF. The CDR3 DNA sequence: TGCGCCAGCAGCTTGGTTACTAGCGGGGGCCAAGAGACCCAGTACTTC.